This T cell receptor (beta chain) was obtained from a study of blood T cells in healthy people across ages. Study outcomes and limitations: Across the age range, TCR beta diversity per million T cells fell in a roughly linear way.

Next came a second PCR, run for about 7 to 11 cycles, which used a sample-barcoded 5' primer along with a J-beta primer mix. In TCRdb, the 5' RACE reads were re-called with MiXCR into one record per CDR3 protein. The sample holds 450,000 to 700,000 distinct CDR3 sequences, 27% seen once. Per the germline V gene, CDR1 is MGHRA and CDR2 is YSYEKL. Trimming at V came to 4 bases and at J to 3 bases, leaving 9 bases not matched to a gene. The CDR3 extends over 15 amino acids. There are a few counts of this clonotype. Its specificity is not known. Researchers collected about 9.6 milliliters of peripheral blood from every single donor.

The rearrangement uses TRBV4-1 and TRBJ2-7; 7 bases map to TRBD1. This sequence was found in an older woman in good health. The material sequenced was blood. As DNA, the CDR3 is TGCGCCAGCAGCCCCGGGACAGTCCCGATCTACGAGCAGTACTTC. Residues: CASSPGTVPIYEQYF.